This entry describes one T cell receptor (beta chain). Its specificity is not known. The data were obtained in a study of CD8+CD57+ T cells in acquired aplastic anemia. About the study: On average, healthy donors gave 10 million to 14 million reads for CD4+ cells. Findings and caveats of the study: Patients were compared with controls for CD8+ Simpson's diversity, and no significant difference emerged.

Genomic DNA, serving as template, underwent TCR beta VDJ and CDR3 profiling. TCRdb independently ran MiXCR on the reads; one entry per CDR3 protein. This repertoire shows 98,000 or so distinct CDR3 sequences, roughly 51% found once; its top ten account for about 32%. The CDR3 is 12 residues long. After removal of 8 bases from V and 3 bases from J, the junction contained 3 bases not matched to a gene. The germline CDR1 and CDR2 sequences are SGHTA and FQGTGA. The receptor's source is a human donor in good health, serving as a control. Sample: sorted CD4+, CD8+, or CD8+CD57+ T cells (not recorded which) from PBMCs. V is TRBV7-3 and J is TRBJ2-5, with 7 bases lining up with TRBD1. The CDR3 spells CASQGDKETQYF. CDR3 sequence (DNA): TGTGCCAGCCAGGGGGACAAAGAGACCCAGTACTTC.